The next 25 T cell receptor beta chains were all read from a single sample in a study of blood T cell repertoires in COVID-19. Profiling relied on immunoSEQ multiplex PCR, and the TCRdb table lists in-frame clones only, not all of them. The sample shows some 180,000 clones, roughly 76% of them seen only once. Specimen: peripheral blood. The origin of the receptors is a woman aged 40 to 50 with COVID-19, enrolled during active disease.

V and J are TRBV7-8 and TRBJ2-3; the D is unclear. Germline loops: CDR1 SGHVS, CDR2 FQNEAQ. V dropped 1 base and J dropped 0 bases, with 8 bases sitting between them. This CDR3 region has 15 residues. The CDR3 nucleotides read TGTGCCAGCAGCTTAGAAGCGAGTAGCACAGATACGCAGTATTTT. The encoded protein is CASSLEASSTDTQYF.

This chain links TRBV28 with TRBJ2-7; 7 nucleotides match TRBD2. Germline V CDR1 and CDR2: MDHEN, SYDVKM. This CDR3 contains 14 residues. V trimming: 7 bases; J trimming: 6 bases; junction bases outside the gene matches: 12. The CDR3 reads CASTGLAGVSEQYF. For the CDR3, the DNA is TGTGCCAGCACCGGCCTCGCGGGAGTAAGCGAGCAGTACTTC.

This clone turned up a few times. The chain recombines TRBV28 with TRBJ2-5; a possible D gene is TRBD2 (7 bases). The germline CDR1 and CDR2 sequences are MDHEN and SYDVKM. The CDR3 runs 13 residues. Deletions cut 3 bases from V and 5 bases from J, with 10 bases between. The CDR3 nucleotides read TGTGCCAGCAGTTTGGGGGGGCCGGAGACCCAGTACTTC. It codes for CASSLGGPETQYF.

This clone appeared a single time. The chain joins TRBV6-5 to TRBJ2-5, with 11 bases identical to TRBD2. This CDR3 comprises 13 residues. CDR1 and CDR2 (germline): MNHEY, SVGAGI. The V gene end was trimmed by 6 bases and the J gene end by 4 bases; junction bases not matched to a gene: 1. The CDR3 loop is CASSTSGRETQYF. The CDR3 DNA sequence: TGTGCCAGCAGCACTAGCGGGAGAGAGACCCAGTACTTC.

CDR3 in DNA: TGCGCCAGCAGCCAAGACTCGGGAGTATGGCGCAATGAGCAGTTCTTC. It yields the protein CASSQDSGVWRNEQFF. The chain has TRBV4-1 and TRBJ2-1, with D possibly TRBD2 on 6 matching bases. Germline V gene sequence: CDR1 MGHRA, CDR2 YSYEKL. The CDR3 sequence is 16 residues long. Trimming stripped 0 bases from V and 6 bases from J, with 15 bases between.

J is TRBJ1-1 and V is TRBV7-9; 9 positions match TRBD1. Germline loops: CDR1 SEHNR, CDR2 FQNEAQ (reference sequence). V shed 5 bases, J shed 4 bases, and the junction held 11 bases outside the gene matches. The CDR3 has 16 amino acids. In nucleotides, the CDR3 is TGTGCCAGCAGCCAAGGGACAGGGTCTTTAAGCACTGAAGCTTTCTTT. Its protein is CASSQGTGSLSTEAFF. The full variable domain, in which reference TRBV7-9 and TRBJ1-1 provide the parts outside the CDR3, is DTGVSQNPRHKITKRGQNVTFRCDPISEHNRLYWYRQTLGQGPEFLTYFQNEAQLEKSRLLSDRFSAERPKGSFSTLEIQRTEQGDSAMYLCASSQGTGSLSTEAFFGQGTRLTVV.

V gene TRBV5-4 combines with J gene TRBJ2-2; 7 nucleotides align to TRBD2. Germline loops: CDR1 SGHNT, CDR2 YYREEE (reference sequence). This CDR3 spans 16 amino acids. Trimming at V came to 4 bases and at J to 1 base, leaving 7 bases not matched to a gene. CDR3 region: CASSLDWGGNTGELFF. CDR3 nucleotides: TGTGCCAGCAGCCTCGATTGGGGGGGGAACACCGGGGAGCTGTTTTTT.

The chain combines TRBV30 with TRBJ1-2; D not resolved. Germline V gene lookup returns CDR1 GTSNPN and CDR2 SVGIG (reference sequence). The length of the CDR3 is 13 residues. Trimming cost V 2 bases and J 4 bases, with 11 bases left between them. CDR3 in amino acids: CAWSNLRSYGYTF. The CDR3 DNA follows: TGTGCCTGGAGTAACCTACGGAGCTATGGCTACACCTTC.

This sequence joins TRBV6-1 and TRBJ1-5, with TRBD1 matching 8 bases. Germline lookup yields CDR1 MNHNS and CDR2 SASEGT. This CDR3 region has 16 residues. The V gene end was trimmed by 5 bases and the J gene end by 4 bases; junction bases not matched to a gene: 10. The CDR3 nucleotides are TGTGCCAGCAGTCAAGGGCAGGGGGCATTGAATCAGCCCCAGCATTTT. This gives the protein CASSQGQGALNQPQHF.

The genes are TRBV7-6 and TRBJ2-3; 7 positions match TRBD2. The CDR3 extends over 15 amino acids. J gave up 4 bases and V 5 bases, and 9 bases lay outside the gene matches. Germline CDR1 reads SGHVS; CDR2 reads FNYEAQ. CDR3 nucleotides: TGTGCCAGCAGCCGGGCCGGGACTAACGCAGATACGCAGTATTTT. Translated, it gives CASSRAGTNADTQYF.

The rearrangement links TRBV28 to TRBJ1-3, with 8 nucleotides matching TRBD1. The germline V gene has CDR1 MDHEN and CDR2 SYDVKM. J was trimmed by 2 bases and V by 3 bases; bases with no gene match: 15. The CDR3 covers 19 residues. The chain's CDR3 is CASSFRGLKAGGPGNTIYF. CDR3 sequence (DNA): TGTGCCAGCAGTTTCAGGGGGCTAAAGGCTGGGGGCCCTGGAAACACCATATATTTT.

The chain combines TRBV28 with TRBJ2-3; D perhaps matches TRBD1 (5 bases). The CDR3 is 14 amino acids. Germline CDR1 reads MDHEN; CDR2 reads SYDVKM. Trimming pared 4 bases from V and 3 bases from J, leaving 11 bases between. As DNA, the CDR3 is TGTGCCAGCAGTTGGGGCAGGGAAACAGATACGCAGTATTTT. Translated, it gives CASSWGRETDTQYF. Based on the CDR3 plus reference TRBV28 and TRBJ2-3, the full variable domain is DVKVTQSSRYLVKRTGEKVFLECVQDMDHENMFWYRQDPGLGLRLIYFSYDVKMKEKGDIPEGYSVSREKKERFSLILESASTNQTSMYLCASSWGRETDTQYFGPGTRLTVL.

A note on this clone: Mismatch with germline at one junction end may stem from a read error. The chain carries TRBV7-7 and TRBJ2-1, with 9 bases that match TRBD2. The CDR3 loop spans 16 amino acids. Germline loops: CDR1 SSHAT, CDR2 FNYEAQ (reference sequence). The CDR3 protein is CASTPIARGGFHEQFF. The CDR3 DNA reads TGTGCTAGCACCCCCATCGCGCGGGGGGGTTTTCATGAGCAGTTCTTC.

The chain employs TRBV7-2 and TRBJ2-1, with D possibly matching TRBD2 (5 bases). V was cut by 2 bases and J by 5 bases, with 10 bases left in between. The germline V gene encodes CDR1 SGHTA and CDR2 FQGNSA. There are 14 residues in the CDR3. The CDR3 loop is CASSLYRGNNEQFF. DNA of the CDR3: TGTGCCAGCAGCTTATATCGGGGAAACAATGAGCAGTTCTTC. The whole variable domain, remainder taken from reference TRBV7-2 and TRBJ2-1, is GAGVSQSPSNKVTEKGKDVELRCDPISGHTALYWYRQSLGQGLEFLIYFQGNSAPDKSGLPSDRFSAERTGGSVSTLTIQRTQQEDSAVYLCASSLYRGNNEQFFGPGTRLTVL.

V is TRBV6-5 and J is TRBJ1-1, with D perhaps matching TRBD1 (6 bases). Germline loops: CDR1 MNHEY, CDR2 SVGAGI. The V and J ends lost 8 bases and 0 bases respectively, with 10 bases between them. The CDR3 length is 13 residues. CDR3 amino acids: CASHDRLNTEAFF. The CDR3 DNA follows: TGTGCCAGCCACGACAGGTTGAACACTGAAGCTTTCTTT.

The chain joins TRBV7-9 to TRBJ2-1, with a possible D match to TRBD2 (6 bases). V shed 1 base and J shed 2 bases, with 9 bases lying between them. The CDR3 covers 15 residues. Germline V gene lookup returns CDR1 SEHNR and CDR2 FQNEAQ (reference sequence). The CDR3 sequence: CASSLDGGTYNEQFF. In DNA form, the CDR3 reads TGTGCCAGCAGCTTAGACGGGGGTACCTACAATGAGCAGTTCTTC. The variable domain in full, with the rest retrieved from reference TRBV7-9 and TRBJ2-1, is DTGVSQNPRHKITKRGQNVTFRCDPISEHNRLYWYRQTLGQGPEFLTYFQNEAQLEKSRLLSDRFSAERPKGSFSTLEIQRTEQGDSAMYLCASSLDGGTYNEQFFGPGTRLTVL.

V and J are TRBV18 and TRBJ2-7, with 10 positions matching TRBD2. Trimming took 6 bases from V and 7 from J; bases not matched to a gene: 6. This CDR3 contains 13 residues. Germline CDR1 reads KGHSH; CDR2 reads LQKENI. The CDR3 sequence is CASSLAGAGEQYF. The DNA for the CDR3 is TGTGCCAGCTCTCTAGCGGGAGCGGGGGAGCAGTACTTC. The full variable domain, its missing parts supplied by reference TRBV18 and TRBJ2-7, is NAGVMQNPRHLVRRRGQEARLRCSPMKGHSHVYWYRQLPEEGLKFMVYLQKENIIDESGMPKERFSAEFPKEGPSILRIQQVVRGDSAAYFCASSLAGAGEQYFGPGTRLTVT.

This clone came up once. The V and J genes are TRBV3-1 (or the pseudogene TRBV3-2) and TRBJ2-1; D is perhaps TRBD2 (6 bases). There are 11 residues in the CDR3. V was trimmed by 5 bases and J by 8 bases, leaving 7 bases between them. From germline, CDR1 is LGHDT and CDR2 YNNKEL (reference sequence). The CDR3: CASSERDEQFF. The CDR3 bases are TGTGCCAGCAGCGAGCGGGATGAGCAGTTCTTC.

V usage is TRBV6-5 and J usage is TRBJ1-2; 12 bases are a match to TRBD1. Germline values: CDR1 MNHEY, CDR2 SVGAGI. Unmatched junction bases numbered 10, after V lost 7 bases and J lost 7 bases. This CDR3 region has 15 residues. CDR3: CASTLIGTGGFGYTF. CDR3 bases: TGTGCCAGCACCCTTATCGGGACAGGGGGCTTTGGCTACACCTTC.

V gene TRBV5-1 combines with J gene TRBJ2-6; TRBD1 might be the D (6 bases). Germline CDR1 reads SGHRS; CDR2 reads YFSETQ. The CDR3 is 18 amino acids. V was clipped by 2 bases and J by 0 bases, with 15 bases between them. The CDR3 DNA sequence: TGCGCCAGCAGCTTTAACAGGGTTCAACACTCTGGGGCCAACGTCCTGACTTTC. This encodes CASSFNRVQHSGANVLTF.

The CDR3 loop is CASRPLGGTEAFF. The CDR3 DNA reads TGCGCCTCGCGGCCCCTGGGGGGCACTGAAGCTTTCTTT. The chain has TRBV10-2 and TRBJ1-1; D is possibly TRBD1 (5 bases). Germline assignment: CDR1 WSHSY and CDR2 SAAADI. Trimming removed 11 bases from V and 4 bases from J, with 17 bases in between. This CDR3 has 13 amino acids.

This clone has only a few counts. The V and J genes are TRBV9 and TRBJ1-2, with D possibly matching TRBD1 (6 bases). CDR1 SGDLS and CDR2 YYNGEE come from the germline V gene. This CDR3 comprises 14 residues. Trimming pared 4 bases from V and 8 bases from J, leaving 18 bases between. CDR3 coding DNA: TGTGCCAGCAGCCCCGAGACAGGTCCAGAGGGCTACACCTTC. Encoded protein: CASSPETGPEGYTF.

This chain's CDR3 is CASSQDFTSGTSYEQYF. CDR3 bases: TGCGCCAGCAGCCAAGATTTTACTAGCGGGACCTCCTACGAGCAGTACTTC. J is TRBJ2-7 and V is TRBV4-1; 10 bases are shared with TRBD2. V lost 0 bases and J lost 0; bases outside the gene matches: 5. In germline, CDR1 is MGHRA, CDR2 YSYEKL. There are 17 residues in the CDR3.

This clone was seen a single time. In DNA form, the CDR3 reads TGTGCCAGCAGCTTATCTCGACAGGGGTTAGTTGGAAACACCATATATTTT. It yields the protein CASSLSRQGLVGNTIYF. This rearrangement joins TRBV7-9 to TRBJ1-3; 8 positions match TRBD1. This CDR3 is 17 amino acids long. V lost 2 bases and J lost 3; bases outside the gene matches: 9. CDR1 and CDR2 (germline): SEHNR, FQNEAQ (reference sequence).

CDR3 sequence reads: CASSLAAERAEAFF. The CDR3, as DNA: TGTGCCAGCAGTTTAGCCGCGGAGAGGGCTGAAGCTTTCTTT. The chain employs TRBV27 and TRBJ1-1, with unresolved D. This CDR3 spans 14 amino acids. From germline, CDR1 is MNHEY and CDR2 SMNVEV (reference sequence). The V end lost 2 bases, the J end lost 6 bases, and 13 bases lay between the germline ends.